The subject of this entry is one TCR beta chain. What it binds is not known. This specimen comes from a study of T cell responses to AZD1222 COVID-19 vaccine. Data came from immunoSEQ multiplex PCR; TCRdb stores just in-frame clones and leaves some out. Among 150,000 to 180,000 clones listed, more than 90% were seen once. Study-wide points: Females made up more of the donors, who were largely white British, and clonal diversity may have come out too low.

There are 14 residues in the CDR3. Per germline, CDR1 GTSNPN and CDR2 SVGIG (reference sequence). Trimming removed 0 bases from V and 4 bases from J, with 12 bases in between. Material: peripheral blood, obtained on day 0 of AZD1222 vaccination. This sequence joins TRBV30 and TRBJ1-2; no clear D gene. The receptor comes from an adult in good health. This CDR3 reads CAWSVPGEAYGYTF. In DNA form, the CDR3 reads TGTGCCTGGAGTGTACCCGGGGAGGCCTATGGCTACACCTTC.